This T cell receptor (beta chain) was sequenced in a study of shared clonotypes between healthy human individuals. On this clone: Its antigen is as yet unknown.

General observations from the study: With a handful of donors compared, roughly 5% of naive CD4 clonotypes were shared. Sampling used blood alone; tissue repertoires probably differ.

The CDR3 has 15 residues. Germline values: CDR1 KGHSH, CDR2 LQKENI. The V gene lost 3 bases and the J gene lost 4 bases, with 15 bases spanning the gap. Replicate PCRs from sorted subsets contained roughly 200 ng DNA, which is roughly 30,000 T cell genomes. The protocol was immunoSEQ multiplex PCR, while the TCRdb copy is restricted to in-frame clones and leaves out a portion. The sample records millions of clones, around 90% being singletons. Sequencing input: naive CD4+ T cells sorted from blood. Subset defined: CD45RA+ positively selected. This receptor was identified in a man aged 18 to 30 in good health. The V gene is TRBV18, the J gene TRBJ1-2; D gene unclear. CDR3 in amino acids: CASSPDRGGLYGYTF. For the CDR3, the DNA is TGTGCCAGCTCACCCGATCGGGGAGGACTCTATGGCTACACCTTC.